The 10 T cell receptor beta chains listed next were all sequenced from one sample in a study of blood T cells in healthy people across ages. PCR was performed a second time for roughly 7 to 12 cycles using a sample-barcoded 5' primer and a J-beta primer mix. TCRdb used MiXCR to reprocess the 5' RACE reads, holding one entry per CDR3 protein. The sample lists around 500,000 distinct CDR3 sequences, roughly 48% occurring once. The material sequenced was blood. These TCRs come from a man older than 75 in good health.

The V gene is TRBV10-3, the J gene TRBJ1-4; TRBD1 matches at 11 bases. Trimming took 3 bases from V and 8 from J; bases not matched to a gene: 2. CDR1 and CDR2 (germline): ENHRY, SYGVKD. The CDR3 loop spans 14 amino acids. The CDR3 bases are TGTGCCATCAGTGATGGGACAGGGGGAGAAAAACTGTTTTTT. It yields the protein CAISDGTGGEKLFF.

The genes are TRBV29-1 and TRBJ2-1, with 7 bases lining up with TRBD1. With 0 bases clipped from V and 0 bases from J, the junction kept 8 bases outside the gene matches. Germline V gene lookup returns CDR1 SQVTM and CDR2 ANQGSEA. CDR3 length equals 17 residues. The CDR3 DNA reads TGCAGCGTTGAAGACCGGGGACAGCCGAGCTCCTACAATGAGCAGTTCTTC. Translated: CSVEDRGQPSSYNEQFF.

CDR3 sequence (DNA): TGTGCCAGCAGGACCACTAGCGGGGGGGGCTACGAGCAGTACTTC. Translation: CASRTTSGGGYEQYF. The chain recombines TRBV7-2 with TRBJ2-7; 13 bases are shared with TRBD2. The CDR3 runs 15 residues. V gave up 6 bases and J gave up 3 bases; unmatched junction bases: 5. CDR1 and CDR2 from the germline V gene are SGHTA and FQGNSA. Looking up the rest from reference TRBV7-2 and TRBJ2-7 gives the full variable domain: GAGVSQSPSNKVTEKGKDVELRCDPISGHTALYWYRQSLGQGLEFLIYFQGNSAPDKSGLPSDRFSAERTGGSVSTLTIQRTQQEDSAVYLCASRTTSGGGYEQYFGPGTRLTVT.

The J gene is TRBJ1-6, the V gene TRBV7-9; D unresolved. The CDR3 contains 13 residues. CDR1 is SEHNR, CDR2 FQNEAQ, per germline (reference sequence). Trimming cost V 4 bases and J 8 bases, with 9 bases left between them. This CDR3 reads CASSSTADSPLHF. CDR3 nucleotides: TGTGCCAGCAGCTCGACCGCTGATTCACCCCTCCACTTT.

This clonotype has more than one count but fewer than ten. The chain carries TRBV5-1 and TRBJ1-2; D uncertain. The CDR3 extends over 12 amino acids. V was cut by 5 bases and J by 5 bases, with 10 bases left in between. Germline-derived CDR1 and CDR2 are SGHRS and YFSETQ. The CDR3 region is CASRLGTYGYTF. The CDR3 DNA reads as TGCGCCAGCAGACTCGGAACTTATGGCTACACCTTC.

The CDR3 loop reads CASKLSLAATINEQFF. The CDR3 DNA follows: TGTGCCAGCAAACTCAGTCTAGCGGCGACGATCAATGAGCAGTTCTTC. The chain carries TRBV7-2 and TRBJ2-1, with 7 bases that match TRBD2. From germline, CDR1 is SGHTA and CDR2 FQGNSA. V gave up 7 bases and J gave up 6 bases; unmatched junction bases: 15. The CDR3 sequence is 16 residues long.

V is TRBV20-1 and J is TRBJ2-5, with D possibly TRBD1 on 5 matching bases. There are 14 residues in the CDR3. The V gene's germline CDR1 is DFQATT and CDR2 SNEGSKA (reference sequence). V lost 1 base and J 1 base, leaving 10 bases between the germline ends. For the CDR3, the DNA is TGCAGTGCTAGAGGCGACAGACCCCAAGAGACCCAGTACTTC. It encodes CSARGDRPQETQYF.

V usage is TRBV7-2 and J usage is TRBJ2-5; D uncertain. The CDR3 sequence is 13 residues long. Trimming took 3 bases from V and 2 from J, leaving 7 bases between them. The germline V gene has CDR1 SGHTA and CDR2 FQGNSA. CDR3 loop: CASSFARQETQYF. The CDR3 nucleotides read TGTGCCAGCAGCTTCGCCAGGCAAGAGACCCAGTACTTC. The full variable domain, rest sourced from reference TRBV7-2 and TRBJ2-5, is GAGVSQSPSNKVTEKGKDVELRCDPISGHTALYWYRQSLGQGLEFLIYFQGNSAPDKSGLPSDRFSAERTGGSVSTLTIQRTQQEDSAVYLCASSFARQETQYFGPGTRLLVL.

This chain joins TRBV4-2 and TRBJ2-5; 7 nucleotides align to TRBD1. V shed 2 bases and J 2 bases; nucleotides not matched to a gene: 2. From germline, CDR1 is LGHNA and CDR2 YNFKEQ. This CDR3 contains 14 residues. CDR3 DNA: TGTGCCAGCAGCCAATCGGGACAGCAAGAGACCCAGTACTTC. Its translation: CASSQSGQQETQYF.

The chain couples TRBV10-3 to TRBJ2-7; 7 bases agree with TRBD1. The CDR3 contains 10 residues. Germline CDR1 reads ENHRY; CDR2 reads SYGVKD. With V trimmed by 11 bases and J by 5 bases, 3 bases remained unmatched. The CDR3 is CAVQGNEQYF. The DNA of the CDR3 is TGTGCCGTACAGGGGAACGAGCAGTACTTC.